This is a list of T cell receptor beta chains from one sample in a study of T cells in Graves' hyperthyroidism and ophthalmopathy. TCRdb reprocessed the multiplex PCR reads with MiXCR, giving one entry per CDR3 protein. Found here are under 400,000 distinct CDR3 sequences, 16% of them singletons; the top ten hold around a third. The sequencing input was blood. The origin of the receptors is a man aged 25-45 years with Graves' hyperthyroidism. CDR3s include the opening cysteine and the closing phenylalanine or tryptophan. The D gene is left open where the match is weak.

cdr3_aa	d_call	j_call	v_call
CSVDHPPSGLVTDTQYF	TRBD2	TRBJ2-3	TRBV29-1
CASSPGWGTGEYNEQFF	TRBD1	TRBJ2-1	TRBV5-6
CASSSDGTGRAQYF	TRBD1	TRBJ2-5	TRBV7-9
CASSIIRGSNQPQHF	.	TRBJ1-5	TRBV19
CSAALAPVSSYNEQFF	.	TRBJ2-1	TRBV20-1
CASKFAQRASYEQYF	.	TRBJ2-7	TRBV28
CASSLILFVTDTQYF	.	TRBJ2-3	TRBV5-6
CASSPGAGNPEAFF	.	TRBJ1-1	TRBV6-2/TRBV6-3
CASTTPAGPYNEQFF	.	TRBJ2-1	TRBV12-3/TRBV12-4
CSARDTRGLQFF	.	TRBJ2-1	TRBV20-1
CAASGRNRDEQYF	TRBD2	TRBJ2-7	TRBV7-9
CASSWRQIMNTEAFF	.	TRBJ1-1	TRBV5-6
CASSEWPGLVTGELFF	TRBD2	TRBJ2-2	TRBV6-1
CASSPAAGGYEQYF	TRBD2	TRBJ2-7	TRBV18
CASSRSGSGTDTQYF	TRBD2	TRBJ2-3	TRBV12-3/TRBV12-4
CASTMGRAVSYGYTF	.	TRBJ1-2	TRBV7-9
CASSILEDTEAFF	.	TRBJ1-1	TRBV2
CASISGRAYNEQFF	.	TRBJ2-1	TRBV28
CASSPWTGHTGNTGELFF	TRBD1	TRBJ2-2	TRBV11-2
CASYYGARNTEAFF	.	TRBJ1-1	TRBV6-1
CASSIGKVGITDTQYF	.	TRBJ2-3	TRBV19